The clone carrying this T cell receptor beta chain was seen more than once but under ten times. This specimen comes from a study of quantifying T cell responses using KT2 cells. Study summary: TCR alpha and beta constant-region primers primed reverse transcription of RNA.

Trimming cost V 1 base and J 4 bases; bases outside gene matches: 7. The CDR3 contains 16 residues. CDR1 and CDR2 from the germline V gene are MDHEN and SYDVKM. KT2, a clone with a known TCR, was spiked into unfractionated PBMC. An oligo carrying a UMI was ligated to the cDNA 3' end. First-round PCR used approximately 4 cycles and beta primers RC1.1 and RC1.2 covering TRBC1 and TRBC2. MiXCR was run by TCRdb on the UMI-ligation and nested PCR reads, yielding one entry per CDR3 protein. The sample carries roughly 50,000 distinct CDR3 sequences, about 12% recorded once. The chain carries TRBV28 and TRBJ2-1, with TRBD2 identical over 7 bases. Source material: PBMCs spiked with cells of the T cell clone KT2. This TCR came from a human donor. The CDR3 sequence: CASSLSAPSGYNEQFF. The CDR3 nucleotides read TGTGCCAGCAGTTTATCGGCCCCTAGCGGATACAATGAGCAGTTCTTC.